Below, 23 T cell receptor beta chains from the same sample are listed, as sequenced in a study of PD-L1 blockade in urothelial cancer. Repertoires were generated with immunoSEQ multiplex PCR, while TCRdb's copy carries only in-frame clones and drops some. This sample has 100,000 to 150,000 clones, with more than 75% found just once. Stated time point: peripheral blood 6 weeks after treatment start. The sequences come from PBMCs, collected around atezolizumab (anti-PD-L1) treatment. The source is a middle-aged man with urothelial cancer.

A single count supports this clone. The chain combines TRBV7-6 with TRBJ1-1, with D unclear. CDR1 SGHVS and CDR2 FNYEAQ come from the germline V gene. The CDR3 runs 15 residues. V gave up 5 bases and J gave up 5 bases, with 18 bases separating them. The CDR3 sequence is CASSPRRGEGTEAFF. CDR3 nucleotides: TGTGCCAGCAGCCCCAGGCGTGGGGAGGGTACTGAAGCTTTCTTT.

The chain joins TRBV28 to TRBJ2-5; 8 bases are shared with TRBD1. J lost 0 bases, V lost 6 bases, and 12 bases had no gene match. CDR3 length equals 17 residues. Germline V gives CDR1 MDHEN, CDR2 SYDVKM. The CDR3 region is CASRHHRTGYNQETQYF. The CDR3 DNA reads TGTGCCAGCAGGCACCACCGGACAGGGTATAACCAAGAGACCCAGTACTTC.

Note on this clone: The junction shows a germline mismatch at one end, possibly a read error. This CDR3 reads CASSLLQGTGELFF. The CDR3 region has the DNA TGTGCTAGCAGCTTACTACAGGGGACCGGGGAGCTGTTTTTT. The chain links TRBV7-7 to TRBJ2-2; TRBD1 matches 7 bases. Germline V gene sequence: CDR1 SSHAT, CDR2 FNYEAQ (reference sequence). CDR3 length: 14 amino acids.

This rearrangement joins TRBV2 to TRBJ2-2, with 9 bases lining up with TRBD1. There are 14 residues in the CDR3. The V gene end was trimmed by 7 bases and the J gene end by 7 bases; junction bases not matched to a gene: 7. CDR1 is SNHLY, CDR2 FYNNEI, per germline. In nucleotides, the CDR3 is TGTGCCAGCAAAGGGACAGGGTCGGGCGGGGAGCTGTTTTTT. This sequence encodes CASKGTGSGGELFF.

The gene calls are TRBV6-5 and TRBJ1-1, with 7 bases matching TRBD1. V lost 8 bases to trimming and J lost 4 bases; unmatched junction nucleotides: 7. CDR3 length: 13 residues. The germline V gene encodes CDR1 MNHEY and CDR2 SVGAGI. CDR3: CASYKSGGTEAFF. The CDR3 DNA is TGTGCCAGCTATAAATCAGGGGGCACTGAAGCTTTCTTT.

The chain employs TRBV28 and TRBJ1-5; D ambiguous. Germline V lookup: CDR1 MDHEN, CDR2 SYDVKM. The CDR3 loop spans 15 amino acids. The V end lost 5 bases, the J end lost 1 base, and 12 bases lay between the germline ends. CDR3 DNA: TGTGCCAGCAGTACAACAGTGATGAGCAATCAGCCCCAGCATTTT. This encodes CASSTTVMSNQPQHF.

The rearrangement joins TRBV7-2 to TRBJ2-1; unclear D gene. Between the trimmed V and J ends, which lost 0 bases and 10 bases, there was a span of 10 bases. CDR1 SGHTA and CDR2 FQGNSA come from the germline V gene. The CDR3 is made up of 13 amino acids. Written as DNA, the CDR3 is TGTGCCAGCAGCTTAGCTAGCCCGTTGGAGCAGTTCTTC. It yields the protein CASSLASPLEQFF.

This clone was detected once. The rearrangement uses TRBV19 and TRBJ2-5, with D perhaps TRBD1 (5 bases). CDR1 and CDR2 (germline): LNHDA, SQIVND (reference sequence). V lost 7 bases, J lost 4 bases, and 13 bases lay in between. The CDR3 consists of 13 residues. The CDR3 DNA sequence: TGTGCCAGTACCGCCAGTGGGGCAGAGACCCAGTACTTC. It specifies CASTASGAETQYF.

This chain joins TRBV19 and TRBJ2-2; D gene uncertain. There are 12 residues in the CDR3. CDR1 and CDR2 from the germline V gene are LNHDA and SQIVND (reference sequence). The V end lost 4 bases, the J end lost 7 bases, and 7 bases lay between the germline ends. CDR3 nucleotide sequence: TGTGCCAGTAGTAGCGGAGTCGGGGAGCTGTTTTTT. This translates into CASSSGVGELFF.

This clone was seen only once. This chain links TRBV7-8 with TRBJ2-1; 10 nucleotides match TRBD2. CDR1 and CDR2 (germline): SGHVS, FQNEAQ. The CDR3 is 17 residues long. J lost 2 bases, V lost 4 bases, and 8 bases had no gene match. The CDR3 loop is CASSSPRLAGAYNEQFF. CDR3 sequence (DNA): TGTGCCAGCAGCTCCCCGAGACTAGCGGGCGCCTACAATGAGCAGTTCTTC.

The rearrangement links TRBV7-9 to TRBJ1-2; TRBD1 matches at 7 bases. Germline values: CDR1 SEHNR, CDR2 FQNEAQ (reference sequence). The CDR3 spans 12 residues. J was trimmed by 5 bases and V by 5 bases; bases with no gene match: 2. The CDR3 region is CASSATGYGYTF. CDR3 sequence (DNA): TGTGCCAGCAGCGCGACAGGGTATGGCTACACCTTC.

V usage is TRBV19 and J usage is TRBJ1-2; weak D call: TRBD1 (6 bases). Trimming shortened V by 9 bases and J by 2 bases, and 10 bases separated the two germline ends. This CDR3 contains 12 residues. Germline lookup yields CDR1 LNHDA and CDR2 SQIVND (reference sequence). This CDR3 reads CASTDRNYGYTF. As DNA, the CDR3 is TGTGCCAGCACCGACAGGAACTATGGCTACACCTTC.

The chain recombines TRBV5-1 with TRBJ2-1; 9 bases map to TRBD1. Germline values: CDR1 SGHRS, CDR2 YFSETQ. The CDR3 sequence is 15 residues long. V lost 3 bases, J lost 3 bases, and 4 bases stayed unmatched. The CDR3, as DNA: TGCGCCAGCAGCTCCGGGACAGGGCACTACAATGAGCAGTTCTTC. Translated: CASSSGTGHYNEQFF.

The rearrangement joins TRBV28 to TRBJ1-1; no clear D gene. Trimming left V 6 bases short and J 2 bases short, with 4 bases between. The germline gives CDR1 MDHEN, CDR2 SYDVKM. The CDR3 has 11 residues. The DNA of the CDR3 is TGTGCCAGCAGGACAAACACTGAAGCTTTCTTT. It yields the protein CASRTNTEAFF.

This chain links TRBV2 with TRBJ2-3; D might be TRBD2 (6 bases). V was cut by 7 bases and J by 1 base, with 18 bases left in between. The CDR3 has 16 residues. Germline V lookup: CDR1 SNHLY, CDR2 FYNNEI. The CDR3 DNA sequence: TGTGCCAGCAACCCCGGTGGCGGGAAGGGCACAGATACGCAGTATTTT. It specifies CASNPGGGKGTDTQYF. Variable domain in full (rest from reference TRBV2 and TRBJ2-3): EPEVTQTPSHQVTQMGQEVILRCVPISNHLYFYWYRQILGQKVEFLVSFYNNEISEKSEIFDDQFSVERPDGSNFTLKIRSTKLEDSAMYFCASNPGGGKGTDTQYFGPGTRLTVL.

The CDR3 nucleotides read TGTGCCAGCTCACAGGGGACAGGCTTCTACGAGCAGTACTTC. Its translation: CASSQGTGFYEQYF. This rearrangement joins TRBV18 to TRBJ2-7; TRBD1 matches at 8 bases. The CDR3 sequence is 14 residues long. V shed 4 bases and J 3 bases; nucleotides not matched to a gene: 5. Germline CDR1 is KGHSH and CDR2 is LQKENI.

This clone was seen once. This chain joins TRBV5-1 and TRBJ1-1; the D gene is possibly TRBD1 (5 bases). Trimming pared 5 bases from V and 5 bases from J, leaving 13 bases between. Germline CDR1 and CDR2: SGHRS and YFSETQ. This CDR3 has 13 amino acids. This CDR3 reads CASRETRVTEAFF. CDR3 bases: TGCGCCAGCAGAGAAACCAGGGTGACTGAAGCTTTCTTT.

The chain has TRBV18 and TRBJ2-2; D might be TRBD1 (5 bases). The CDR3 spans 15 residues. Germline V lookup: CDR1 KGHSH, CDR2 LQKENI. Trimming shortened V by 3 bases and J by 0 bases, and 8 bases separated the two germline ends. The CDR3 DNA sequence: TGTGCCAGCTCACCTCAGGGCCCGAACACCGGGGAGCTGTTTTTT. Its protein product is CASSPQGPNTGELFF.

This clone was detected only once. The genes are TRBV9 and TRBJ2-1; 7 nucleotides match TRBD1. The junction had 11 bases not matched to a gene; V was cut back by 4 bases and J by 7 bases. Germline loops: CDR1 SGDLS, CDR2 YYNGEE. CDR3 length equals 15 residues. The CDR3, as DNA: TGTGCCAGCAGCCCCACTCAGGGGGTTGGGAATGAGCAGTTCTTC. It translates to CASSPTQGVGNEQFF.

The V gene is TRBV23-1, the J gene TRBJ2-5; D gene ambiguous. TRBV23-1 is annotated as an ORF whose role is uncertain. The V end lost 4 bases, the J end lost 3 bases, and 15 bases lay between the germline ends. The CDR3 is made up of 15 amino acids. CDR3 loop: CASSRGLLPKETQYF. The CDR3 DNA reads as TGCGCCAGCAGTCGTGGGCTCCTTCCTAAAGAGACCCAGTACTTC.

The chain combines TRBV7-8 with TRBJ2-2; 9 bases align to TRBD2. The CDR3 totals 19 residues. V lost 10 bases to trimming and J lost 0 bases; unmatched junction nucleotides: 18. CDR1 SGHVS and CDR2 FQNEAQ come from the germline V gene. The chain's CDR3 is CATITKTSSSGANTGELFF. The CDR3, as DNA: TGTGCCACCATCACCAAGACCTCATCTAGCGGGGCGAACACCGGGGAGCTGTTTTTT.

J is TRBJ1-5 and V is TRBV6-5; TRBD1 is a possible D gene (5 bases). Germline V gene data show CDR1 as MNHEY and CDR2 as SVGAGI. Between the trimmed V and J ends, which lost 7 bases and 6 bases, there was a span of 10 bases. The CDR3 sequence is 12 residues long. Here the CDR3 DNA reads TGTGCCAGCAAGGGGAACGGTCAGCCCCAGCATTTT. Translated: CASKGNGQPQHF.

This clone has a single count. This chain links TRBV30 with TRBJ1-2; a possible D gene is TRBD1 (5 bases). CDR3 length equals 13 residues. Trimming shortened V by 0 bases and J by 2 bases, and 7 bases separated the two germline ends. Per germline, CDR1 GTSNPN and CDR2 SVGIG (reference sequence). CDR3 sequence reads: CAWSVKGNYGYTF. CDR3 nucleotides: TGTGCCTGGAGTGTTAAGGGGAACTATGGCTACACCTTC.